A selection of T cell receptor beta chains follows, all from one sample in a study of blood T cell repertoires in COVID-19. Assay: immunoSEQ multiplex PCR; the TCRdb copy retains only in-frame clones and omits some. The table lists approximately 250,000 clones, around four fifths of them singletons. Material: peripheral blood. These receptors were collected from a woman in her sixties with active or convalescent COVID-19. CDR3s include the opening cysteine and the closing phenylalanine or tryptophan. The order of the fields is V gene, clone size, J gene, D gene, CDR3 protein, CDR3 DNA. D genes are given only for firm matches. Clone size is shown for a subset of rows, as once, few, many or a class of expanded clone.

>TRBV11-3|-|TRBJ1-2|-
CASSLGSAKGGYTF
TGTGCCAGCAGCTTAGGTTCCGCCAAGGGGGGCTACACCTTC
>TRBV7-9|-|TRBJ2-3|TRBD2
CASSSRTSGGAGTDTQYF
TGTGCCAGCAGCTCCCGGACTAGCGGGGGGGCCGGCACAGATACGCAGTATTTT
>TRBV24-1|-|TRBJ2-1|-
CATSESDYLKFF
TGTGCCACCAGTGAATCGGACTATTTAAAGTTCTTC
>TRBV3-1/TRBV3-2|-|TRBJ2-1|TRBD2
CASSQRFLYITGGANEQFF
TGTGCCAGCAGCCAAAGGTTCCTTTATATAACGGGAGGGGCAAATGAGCAGTTCTTC
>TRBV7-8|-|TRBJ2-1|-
CASSAEFGSGSPLSYNEQFF
TGTGCCAGCAGCGCCGAATTTGGAAGCGGGTCCCCACTCTCCTACAATGAGCAGTTCTTC
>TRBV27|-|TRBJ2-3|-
CATFPPGRSDTQYF
TGTGCCACCTTTCCTCCAGGCAGGTCTGATACGCAGTATTTT
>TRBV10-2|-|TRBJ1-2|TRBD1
CASSESKGDRNYGYTF
TGCGCCAGCAGTGAGTCGAAAGGGGACAGGAACTATGGCTACACCTTC
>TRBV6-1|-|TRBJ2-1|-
CASSESMWRLPEDEQFF
TGTGCCAGCAGTGAAAGTATGTGGCGGCTCCCCGAGGATGAGCAGTTCTTC
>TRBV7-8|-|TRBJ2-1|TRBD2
CASSHRTAGGLGEQFF
TGTGCCAGCAGCCACCGAACGGCGGGGGGGCTTGGTGAGCAGTTCTTC
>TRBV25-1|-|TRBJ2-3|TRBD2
CASSVSSGTSVSTDTQYF
TGTGCCAGCAGTGTTTCCTCCGGGACTAGCGTAAGCACAGATACGCAGTATTTT
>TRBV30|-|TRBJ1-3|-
CAWTGFGNTIYF
TGTGCCTGGACAGGTTTTGGAAACACCATATATTTT
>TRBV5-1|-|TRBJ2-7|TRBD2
CASKPGLAGGPTPNRGYEQYF
TGCGCCAGCAAACCGGGACTAGCGGGAGGGCCCACCCCCAACCGGGGTTACGAGCAGTACTTC
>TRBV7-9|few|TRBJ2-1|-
CASSFPRGPYNEQFF
TGTGCCAGCAGCTTTCCCAGGGGTCCCTACAATGAGCAGTTCTTC
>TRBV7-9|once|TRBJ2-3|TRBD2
CASSVRTSGYTDTQYF
TGTGCCAGCAGCGTTAGGACTAGCGGATACACAGATACGCAGTATTTT
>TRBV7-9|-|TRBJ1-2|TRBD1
CASSLSRGTYGYTF
TGTGCCAGCAGCTTGAGCAGGGGGACATATGGCTACACCTTC
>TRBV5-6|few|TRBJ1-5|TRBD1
CASTRQGYQPQHF
TGTGCCAGCACCAGACAGGGGTATCAGCCCCAGCATTTT
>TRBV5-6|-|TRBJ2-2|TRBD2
CASSSRLADNTGELFF
TGTGCCAGCAGCTCCCGACTAGCGGATAACACCGGGGAGCTGTTTTTT
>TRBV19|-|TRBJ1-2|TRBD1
CASSMGTGQGGYGYTF
TGTGCCAGTAGTATGGGTACGGGACAGGGAGGCTATGGCTACACCTTC
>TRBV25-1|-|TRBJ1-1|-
CAKWHLKRPEAFF
TGTGCCAAGTGGCACCTAAAGCGTCCTGAAGCTTTCTTT
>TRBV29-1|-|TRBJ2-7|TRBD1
CSATRQGNYEQYF
TGCAGCGCCACCCGACAGGGCAACTACGAGCAGTACTTC
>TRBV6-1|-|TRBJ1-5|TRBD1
CASSEAGTGGRQPQHF
TGTGCCAGCAGTGAAGCTGGGACAGGGGGCCGGCAGCCCCAGCATTTT
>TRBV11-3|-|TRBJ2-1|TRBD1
CASSSGTGDNEQFF
TGTGCCAGCAGCTCCGGGACAGGGGACAATGAGCAGTTCTTC
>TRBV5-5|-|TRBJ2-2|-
CASSLAGQISGELFF
TGTGCCAGCAGCTTGGCCGGACAGATTAGCGGGGAGCTGTTTTTT
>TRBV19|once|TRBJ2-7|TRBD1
CASSDRGMHEQYF
TGTGCCAGTAGTGACAGGGGTATGCACGAGCAGTACTTC
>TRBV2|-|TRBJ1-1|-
CASSRQTSRNTEAFF
TGTGCCAGCAGCCGACAGACCTCACGGAACACTGAAGCTTTCTTT
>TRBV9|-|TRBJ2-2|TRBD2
CASSVGAGVSGELFF
TGTGCCAGCAGCGTAGGAGCGGGAGTATCCGGGGAGCTGTTTTTT
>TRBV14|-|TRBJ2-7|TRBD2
CASSQRTSGTSEQYF
TGTGCCAGCAGCCAAAGGACTAGCGGGACTTCCGAGCAGTACTTC
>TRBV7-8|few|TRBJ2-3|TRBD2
CASSLGVSGGLFGDTQYF
TGTGCCAGCAGCTTAGGGGTTAGCGGGGGGTTATTTGGAGATACGCAGTATTTT
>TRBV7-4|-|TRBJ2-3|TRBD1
CASWLTETGTGGTDTQYF
TGTGCCAGCTGGCTAACTGAAACAGGGACAGGGGGCACAGATACGCAGTATTTT
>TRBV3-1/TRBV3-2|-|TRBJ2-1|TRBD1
CASSQERQGSYNEQFF
TGTGCCAGCAGCCAAGAGAGACAGGGATCCTACAATGAGCAGTTCTTC
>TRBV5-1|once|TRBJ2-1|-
CASSYRVNEQFF
TGCGCCAGCAGCTACAGGGTTAATGAGCAGTTCTTC
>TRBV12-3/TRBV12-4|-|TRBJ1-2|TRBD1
CASRPQGGGGYTF
TGTGCCAGCAGACCACAGGGGGGGGGCGGCTACACCTTC
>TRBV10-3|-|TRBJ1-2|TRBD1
CAISGGQEGYGYTF
TGTGCCATCAGTGGGGGACAGGAAGGGTATGGCTACACCTTC
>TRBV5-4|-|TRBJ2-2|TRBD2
CASSLQRGNTGELFF
TGTGCCAGCAGCTTACAGCGGGGGAACACCGGGGAGCTGTTTTTT
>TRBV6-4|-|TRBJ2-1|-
CASSAGVGYYNEQFF
TGTGCCAGCAGTGCCGGAGTCGGCTACTACAATGAGCAGTTCTTC
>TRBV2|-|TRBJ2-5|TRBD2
CASSEGGGRAETQYF
TGTGCCAGCAGTGAAGGGGGGGGTAGGGCAGAGACCCAGTACTTC
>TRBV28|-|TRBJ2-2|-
CASSHPGHTNTGELFF
TGTGCCAGCAGTCATCCGGGACACACGAACACCGGGGAGCTGTTTTTT
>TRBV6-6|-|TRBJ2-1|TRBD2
CASSRGLAGAYNEQFF
TGTGCCAGCAGTAGGGGACTAGCAGGAGCCTACAATGAGCAGTTCTTC
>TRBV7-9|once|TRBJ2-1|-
CASSPTQGQDYNEQFF
TGTGCCAGCAGCCCCACGCAGGGCCAAGACTACAATGAGCAGTTCTTC
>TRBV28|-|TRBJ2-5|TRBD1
CASSSSERTGEETQYF
TGTGCCAGCAGTTCATCTGAGAGGACAGGTGAAGAGACCCAGTACTTC
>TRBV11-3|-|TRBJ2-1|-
CASSFRESSYNEQFF
TGTGCCAGCAGCTTCCGGGAAAGCTCCTACAATGAGCAGTTCTTC
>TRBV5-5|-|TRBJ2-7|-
CASSAARSSGNYEQYF
TGTGCCAGCAGTGCCGCGCGGTCCTCGGGGAACTACGAGCAGTACTTC
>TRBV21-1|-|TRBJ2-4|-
CASSARAGRNIQYF
TGTGCCAGCAGCGCCCGAGCAGGGCGAAACATTCAGTACTTC
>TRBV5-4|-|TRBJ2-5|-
CASSLDRETQYF
TGTGCCAGCAGCTTGGACAGGGAGACCCAGTACTTC
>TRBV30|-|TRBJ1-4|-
CASGRLEKLFF
TGTGCCTCGGGACGTTTGGAAAAACTGTTTTTT
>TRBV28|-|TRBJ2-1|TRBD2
CASSSPHRGRPSNEQFF
TGTGCCAGCAGTTCACCCCACCGCGGGAGGCCTAGCAATGAGCAGTTCTTC
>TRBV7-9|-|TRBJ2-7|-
CASSARGPGHRSSYEQYF
TGTGCCAGCAGCGCCAGAGGACCGGGACACAGGAGCTCCTACGAGCAGTACTTC
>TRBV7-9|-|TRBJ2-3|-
CASSPSTDTQYF
TGTGCCAGCAGCCCTAGCACAGATACGCAGTATTTT
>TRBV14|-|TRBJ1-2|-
CASRGGDESYGYTF
TGTGCCAGCAGAGGGGGGGACGAGTCCTATGGCTACACCTTC
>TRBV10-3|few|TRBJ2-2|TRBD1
CAIRQGLDTGELFF
TGTGCCATCCGACAGGGGTTGGACACCGGGGAGCTGTTTTTT
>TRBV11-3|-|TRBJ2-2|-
CASSLESSWTTNTGELFF
TGTGCCAGCAGCTTAGAATCAAGTTGGACTACGAACACCGGGGAGCTGTTTTTT